Each of the 26 T cell receptor beta chains below was sequenced from the same sample in a study of cytomegalovirus exposure and HLA in healthy donors. The PCR made use of 60 Vbeta and 13 Jbeta primers. Measured with immunoSEQ multiplex PCR; TCRdb has only the in-frame clones, and not every one. The sample holds approximately 130,000 clones; 7% to 9.5% are singletons and the top ten take around 6%. Sequencing input: PBMCs. These receptors all come from a woman between 35 and 50 years old in good health and CMV-seropositive.

This clone was seen only a few times. J is TRBJ1-6 and V is TRBV5-1; D unresolved. The CDR3 extends over 13 amino acids. The germline CDR1 and CDR2 sequences are SGHRS and YFSETQ. Between the trimmed V and J ends, which lost 7 bases and 2 bases, there was a span of 7 bases. The CDR3 loop is CASCPAYNSPLHF. The CDR3 DNA reads as TGCGCCAGCTGCCCAGCCTATAATTCACCCCTCCACTTT. The complete variable domain, with remaining parts taken from reference TRBV5-1 and TRBJ1-6, reads KAGVTQTPRYLIKTRGQQVTLSCSPISGHRSVSWYQQTPGQGLQFLFEYFSETQRNKGNFPGRFSGRQFSNSRSEMNVSTLELGDSALYLCASCPAYNSPLHFGNGTRLTVT.

Only a few counts were recorded for this clone. The chain joins TRBV30 to TRBJ1-2; D unresolved. The germline CDR1 and CDR2 sequences are GTSNPN and SVGIG (reference sequence). Trimming shortened V by 3 bases and J by 5 bases, and 13 bases separated the two germline ends. The CDR3 consists of 13 residues. The CDR3 here is CAWRLPGRYGYTF. As DNA, the CDR3 is TGTGCCTGGAGACTACCCGGCCGATATGGCTACACCTTC.

CDR3 residues: CASSSGGSFQPQHF. The CDR3 DNA reads as TGTGCCAGCAGTTCGGGGGGCTCCTTTCAGCCCCAGCATTTT. This chain joins TRBV6-5 and TRBJ1-5, with D maybe TRBD1 (6 bases). The CDR3 runs to 14 residues. The germline V and J ends were trimmed by 4 bases and 6 bases, with 13 bases remaining between them. Looked up from germline, CDR1 is MNHEY and CDR2 is SVGAGI.

This clone was observed a handful of times. The V call is TRBV2, the J call TRBJ1-1; a weak D match, TRBD1 (5 bases). Looked up from germline, CDR1 is SNHLY and CDR2 is FYNNEI. The CDR3 is 14 residues long. V lost 7 bases and J lost 1, with 13 bases in between. CDR3 sequence reads: CASKLREGNTEAFF. The CDR3 DNA sequence: TGTGCCAGCAAACTCAGGGAGGGGAACACTGAAGCTTTCTTT.

This clone was counted a few times. The chain recombines TRBV7-2 with TRBJ2-1; D is uncertain. Deletions cut 2 bases from V and 7 bases from J, with 3 bases between. Looked up from germline, CDR1 is SGHTA and CDR2 is FQGNSA. CDR3 length: 11 amino acids. The CDR3 DNA is TGTGCCAGCAGCTTACTGAATGAGCAGTTCTTC. It translates to CASSLLNEQFF.

This clone turned up a few times. The chain couples TRBV6-1 to TRBJ1-5; 7 bases are shared with TRBD1. Unmatched junction bases numbered 3, after V lost 5 bases and J lost 5 bases. Germline V lookup: CDR1 MNHNS, CDR2 SASEGT. The CDR3 extends over 13 amino acids. This CDR3 reads CASSHDRDQPQHF. Here the CDR3 DNA reads TGTGCCAGCAGTCACGACAGGGATCAGCCCCAGCATTTT.

In its sample, this clone was seen a few times. The chain couples TRBV10-3 to TRBJ1-5; possibly TRBD1 for D (6 bases). The germline V gene encodes CDR1 ENHRY and CDR2 SYGVKD. This CDR3 contains 16 residues. The V end was cut by 5 bases, the J end by 2 bases, with 16 bases between. CDR3: CAISPGARGGNQPQHF. For the CDR3, the DNA is TGTGCCATCAGTCCTGGGGCCAGGGGAGGCAATCAGCCCCAGCATTTT.

This clone was counted a few times. The V and J genes are TRBV5-6 and TRBJ1-5; no clear D. In germline, CDR1 is SGHDT, CDR2 YYEEEE. This CDR3 contains 13 residues. Trimming shortened V by 4 bases and J by 7 bases, and 12 bases separated the two germline ends. In DNA form, the CDR3 reads TGTGCCAGCAGCCTGGGATCGGGGCAGCCCCAGCATTTT. This encodes CASSLGSGQPQHF.

This clone was counted a few times. The V and J genes are TRBV19 and TRBJ1-1, with D unresolved. The CDR3 has 15 amino acids. The V gene's germline CDR1 is LNHDA and CDR2 SQIVND (reference sequence). Trimming removed 2 bases from V and 1 base from J, with 11 bases in between. CDR3 DNA sequence: TGTGCCAGTAGTATATTGCCGGCGGGGAACACTGAAGCTTTCTTT. Amino acid sequence: CASSILPAGNTEAFF.

A few counts support this clone. The rearrangement uses TRBV15 and TRBJ1-4; 7 nucleotides agree with TRBD1. The trim removed 0 bases at V and 4 bases at J, leaving 2 bases unmatched. The CDR3 is made up of 15 amino acids. The V gene's germline CDR1 is LNHNV and CDR2 YYDKDF (reference sequence). The CDR3 DNA reads as TGTGCCACCAGCAGAGAGCAGGGGGGTAATGAAAAACTGTTTTTT. It translates to CATSREQGGNEKLFF. The full variable domain, its missing parts supplied by reference TRBV15 and TRBJ1-4, is DAMVIQNPRYQVTQFGKPVTLSCSQTLNHNVMYWYQQKSSQAPKLLFHYYDKDFNNEADTPDNFQSRRPNTSFCFLDIRSPGLGDTAMYLCATSREQGGNEKLFFGSGTQLSVL.

This CDR3 is CASSSTLTSTDTQYF. In DNA form, the CDR3 reads TGCGCCAGCAGCTCGACTCTAACTAGCACAGATACGCAGTATTTT. This chain uses TRBV5-1 with TRBJ2-3; D unresolved. V shed 3 bases and J shed 0 bases, with 11 bases lying between them. The germline V gene encodes CDR1 SGHRS and CDR2 YFSETQ. This CDR3 is 15 amino acids long.

The chain recombines TRBV30 with TRBJ2-5; the D gene is possibly TRBD2 (6 bases). Trimming left V 5 bases short and J 3 bases short, with 16 bases between. The length of the CDR3 is 14 residues. Germline-derived CDR1 and CDR2 are GTSNPN and SVGIG (reference sequence). CDR3 nucleotide sequence: TGTGCCTGGGCCCCCCGACTAGTGGAAGAGACCCAGTACTTC. This gives the protein CAWAPRLVEETQYF.

V and J are TRBV4-1 and TRBJ1-2; the match to TRBD1 covers 7 bases. This CDR3 is built from 15 residues. The J segment lost 3 bases and the V segment lost 6 bases, leaving 10 bases of the junction unmatched. The germline V gene has CDR1 MGHRA and CDR2 YSYEKL. The CDR3 bases are TGCGCCAGCAGAATAAACAGGGGCCCAGACTATGGCTACACCTTC. Amino acids: CASRINRGPDYGYTF.

V gene TRBV10-2 combines with J gene TRBJ2-3; a weak D match, TRBD1 (6 bases). V was clipped by 2 bases and J by 1 base, with 19 bases between them. The germline V gene encodes CDR1 WSHSY and CDR2 SAAADI. CDR3 length equals 18 residues. The CDR3 DNA sequence: TGCGCCAGCAGTGAGCCCCTCCTGGGCAGGGGACGCACAGATACGCAGTATTTT. Translated: CASSEPLLGRGRTDTQYF.

This clone was seen only a few times. The genes are TRBV27 and TRBJ1-4; unclear D gene. The CDR3 spans 15 residues. CDR1 is MNHEY and CDR2 is SMNVEV in the germline V gene (reference sequence). Trimming took 7 bases from V and 7 from J, leaving 19 bases between them. The CDR3 loop reads CASISEVGVGEKLFF. For the CDR3, the DNA is TGTGCCAGCATCTCGGAGGTTGGGGTAGGTGAAAAACTGTTTTTT.

The chain employs TRBV4-1 and TRBJ2-2; perhaps TRBD2 as D (6 bases). Germline V gene sequence: CDR1 MGHRA, CDR2 YSYEKL. Trimming removed 1 base from V and 6 bases from J, with 6 bases in between. CDR3 length: 13 residues. The CDR3 is CASSQAGAGELFF. The CDR3 DNA is TGCGCCAGCAGCCAAGCGGGGGCCGGGGAGCTGTTTTTT.

The J gene is TRBJ2-5, the V gene TRBV4-2, with a tentative D call TRBD1 (5 bases). This CDR3 contains 14 residues. Looked up from germline, CDR1 is LGHNA and CDR2 is YNFKEQ. Trimming removed 1 base from V and 3 bases from J, with 9 bases in between. In DNA, the CDR3 is TGTGCCAGCAGCCAAGGGGTCAGGGAAGAGACCCAGTACTTC. Its translation is CASSQGVREETQYF.

The CDR3 DNA is TGTGCCAGCAGCCGCGGGGGGGCGGGTGAGACCCAGTACTTC. Its translation is CASSRGGAGETQYF. V and J are TRBV7-2 and TRBJ2-5; 9 positions match TRBD2. The CDR3 covers 14 residues. Germline-derived CDR1 and CDR2 are SGHTA and FQGNSA. The V segment lost 5 bases and the J segment 5 bases; nucleotides outside the gene matches: 6.

The V call is TRBV2, the J call TRBJ2-7; perhaps TRBD1 as D (5 bases). In germline, CDR1 is SNHLY, CDR2 FYNNEI. This CDR3 region has 14 residues. Trimming removed 1 base at V and 1 base at J, with 8 bases between. The CDR3 bases are TGTGCCAGCAGTGAAGAGGACACTTCCTACGAGCAGTACTTC. Its protein is CASSEEDTSYEQYF.

This clone was recorded a few times. J is TRBJ2-7 and V is TRBV11-2, with 8 bases identical to TRBD1. The V gene end was trimmed by 5 bases and the J gene end by 5 bases; junction bases not matched to a gene: 5. CDR3 length: 13 amino acids. CDR1 is SGHAT, CDR2 FQNNGV, per germline. The CDR3 bases are TGTGCCAGCAGCCGGGACAGGACGGACGAGCAGTACTTC. It yields the protein CASSRDRTDEQYF.

This clone appeared a few times. The chain employs TRBV30 and TRBJ2-3; 7 bases are shared with TRBD2. The CDR3 runs to 14 residues. In germline, CDR1 is GTSNPN, CDR2 SVGIG (reference sequence). Trimming took 2 bases from V and 2 from J; bases not matched to a gene: 4. CDR3 region: CAWSRDYNTDTQYF. CDR3 DNA: TGTGCCTGGAGTCGGGACTACAACACAGATACGCAGTATTTT.

The J gene is TRBJ2-2, the V gene TRBV19; D unclear. The CDR3 length is 13 residues. V lost 7 bases, J lost 3 bases, and 9 bases lay in between. The germline gives CDR1 LNHDA, CDR2 SQIVND (reference sequence). The CDR3 spells CASTGGYTGELFF. The CDR3 coding sequence is TGTGCCAGTACTGGCGGATACACCGGGGAGCTGTTTTTT.

This clone was picked up a small number of times. J is TRBJ1-1 and V is TRBV11-2; D gene unclear. The CDR3 is made up of 17 amino acids. Germline CDR1 SGHAT, CDR2 FQNNGV. V dropped 2 bases and J dropped 1 base, with 17 bases sitting between them. As DNA, the CDR3 is TGTGCCAGCAGCTTACGCCCGGTGGAGGGTCCGAACACTGAAGCTTTCTTT. Translation gives CASSLRPVEGPNTEAFF.

This chain joins TRBV5-4 and TRBJ1-1; D is possibly TRBD1 (5 bases). The CDR3 spans 13 residues. V lost 4 bases, J lost 1 base, and 8 bases lay in between. The germline gives CDR1 SGHNT, CDR2 YYREEE (reference sequence). DNA of the CDR3: TGTGCCAGCAGCGGAAGGGGGAACACTGAAGCTTTCTTT. It specifies CASSGRGNTEAFF.

There are a few counts of this clone. The genes are TRBV6-5 and TRBJ1-2, with TRBD1 as a possible D gene (6 bases). V lost 8 bases and J lost 4, with 17 bases in between. The CDR3 has 14 residues. Germline V CDR1 and CDR2: MNHEY, SVGAGI. CDR3 residues: CASQPAGEGYGYTF. DNA of the CDR3: TGTGCCAGCCAACCAGCAGGGGAGGGCTATGGCTACACCTTC.

The rearrangement uses TRBV5-1 and TRBJ1-5; no firm D call. V lost 4 bases and J 2 bases, leaving 10 bases between the germline ends. The CDR3 consists of 14 residues. Germline V gene data show CDR1 as SGHRS and CDR2 as YFSETQ. CDR3 nucleotide sequence: TGCGCCAGCAGCATCGGGGAAGGCAATCAGCCCCAGCATTTT. It is translated as CASSIGEGNQPQHF.